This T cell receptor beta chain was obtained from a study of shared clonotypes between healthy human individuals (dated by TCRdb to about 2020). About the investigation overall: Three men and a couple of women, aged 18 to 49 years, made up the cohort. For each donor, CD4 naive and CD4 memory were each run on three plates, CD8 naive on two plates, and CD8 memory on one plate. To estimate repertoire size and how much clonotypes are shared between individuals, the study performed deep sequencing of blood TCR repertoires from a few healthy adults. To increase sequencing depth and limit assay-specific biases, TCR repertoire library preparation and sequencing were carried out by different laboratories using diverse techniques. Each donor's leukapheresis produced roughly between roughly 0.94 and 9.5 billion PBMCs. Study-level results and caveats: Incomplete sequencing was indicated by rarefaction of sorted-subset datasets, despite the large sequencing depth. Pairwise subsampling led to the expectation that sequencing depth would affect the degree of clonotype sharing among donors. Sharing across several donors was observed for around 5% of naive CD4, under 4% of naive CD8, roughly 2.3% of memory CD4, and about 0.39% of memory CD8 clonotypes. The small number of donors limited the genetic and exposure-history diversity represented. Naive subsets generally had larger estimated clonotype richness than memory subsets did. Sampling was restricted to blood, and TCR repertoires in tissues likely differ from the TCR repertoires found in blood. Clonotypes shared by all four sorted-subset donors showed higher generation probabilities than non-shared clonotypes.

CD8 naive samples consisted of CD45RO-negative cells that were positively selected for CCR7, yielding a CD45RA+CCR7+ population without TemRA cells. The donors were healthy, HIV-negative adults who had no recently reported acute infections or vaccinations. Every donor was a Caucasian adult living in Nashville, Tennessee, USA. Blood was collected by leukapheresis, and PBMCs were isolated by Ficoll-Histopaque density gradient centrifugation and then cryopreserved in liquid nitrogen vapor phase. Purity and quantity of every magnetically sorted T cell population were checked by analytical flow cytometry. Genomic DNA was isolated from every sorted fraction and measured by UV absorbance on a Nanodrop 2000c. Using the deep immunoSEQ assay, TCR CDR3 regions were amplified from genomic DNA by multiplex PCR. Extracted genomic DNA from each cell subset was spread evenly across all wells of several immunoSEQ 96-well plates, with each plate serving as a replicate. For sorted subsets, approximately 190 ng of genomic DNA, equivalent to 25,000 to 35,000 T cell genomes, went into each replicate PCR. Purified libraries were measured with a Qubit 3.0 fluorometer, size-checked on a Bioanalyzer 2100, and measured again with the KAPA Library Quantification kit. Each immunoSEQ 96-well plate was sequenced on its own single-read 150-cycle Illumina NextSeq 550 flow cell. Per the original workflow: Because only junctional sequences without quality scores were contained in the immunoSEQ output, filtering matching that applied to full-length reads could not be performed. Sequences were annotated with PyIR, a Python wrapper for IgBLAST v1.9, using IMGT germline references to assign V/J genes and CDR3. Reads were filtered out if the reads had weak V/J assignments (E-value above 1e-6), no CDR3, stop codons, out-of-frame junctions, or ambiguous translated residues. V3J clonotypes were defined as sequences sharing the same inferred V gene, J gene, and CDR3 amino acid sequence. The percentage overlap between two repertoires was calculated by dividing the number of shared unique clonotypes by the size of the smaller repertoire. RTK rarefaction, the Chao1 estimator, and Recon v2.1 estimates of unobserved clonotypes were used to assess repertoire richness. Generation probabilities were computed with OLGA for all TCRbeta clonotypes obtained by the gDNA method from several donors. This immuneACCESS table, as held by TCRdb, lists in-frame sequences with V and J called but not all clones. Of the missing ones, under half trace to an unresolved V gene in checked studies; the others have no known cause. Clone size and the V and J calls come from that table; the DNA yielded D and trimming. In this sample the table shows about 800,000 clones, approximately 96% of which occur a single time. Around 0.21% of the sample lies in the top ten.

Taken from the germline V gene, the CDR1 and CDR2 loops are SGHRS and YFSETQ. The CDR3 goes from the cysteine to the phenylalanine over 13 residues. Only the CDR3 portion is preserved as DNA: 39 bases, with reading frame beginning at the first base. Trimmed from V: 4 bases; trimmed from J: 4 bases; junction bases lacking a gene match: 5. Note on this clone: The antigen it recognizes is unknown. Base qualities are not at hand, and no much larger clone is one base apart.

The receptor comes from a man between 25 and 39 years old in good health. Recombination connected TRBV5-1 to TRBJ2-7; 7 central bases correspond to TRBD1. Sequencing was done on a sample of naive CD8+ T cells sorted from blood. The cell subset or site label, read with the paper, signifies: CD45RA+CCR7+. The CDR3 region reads CASSAGTDYEQYF. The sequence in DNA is TGCGCCAGCAGCGCAGGGACAGATTACGAGCAGTACTTC.